The 14 T cell receptor beta chains below come from one sample, sequenced in a study of OX40 agonist ivuxolimab in advanced cancers. The repertoire was sequenced with immunoSEQ multiplex PCR; TCRdb's copy has only in-frame clones and lacks some. The sample has more than 70,000 clones; around 92% are singletons. This material consisted of CD4+ or CD8+ T cells sorted from blood, taken in a trial of the OX40 agonist ivuxolimab. These receptors were taken from an adult with an advanced solid tumor such as melanoma, head and neck, liver or kidney cancer.

This chain connects TRBV7-6 to TRBJ2-6; D ambiguous. The CDR3 is 16 residues long. The V and J ends lost 1 base and 0 bases respectively, with 7 bases between them. From germline, CDR1 is SGHVS and CDR2 FNYEAQ. As DNA, the CDR3 is TGTGCCAGCAGCTTAGGGTCTTTCTCTGGGGCCAACGTCCTGACTTTC. Its protein is CASSLGSFSGANVLTF.

The chain has TRBV9 and TRBJ2-2, with D possibly being TRBD2 (6 bases). CDR1 is SGDLS, CDR2 YYNGEE, per germline. The V end was cut by 0 bases, the J end by 3 bases, with 12 bases between. This CDR3 contains 16 residues. The CDR3 nucleotides are TGTGCCAGCAGCGTAGAGGGAGGTTCGGACACCGGGGAGCTGTTTTTT. Its protein product is CASSVEGGSDTGELFF.

V gene TRBV28 combines with J gene TRBJ2-1; D may correspond to TRBD1 or TRBD2 (5 bases each). Trimming took 4 bases from V and 12 from J, leaving 22 bases between them. This CDR3 spans 15 amino acids. The germline V gene has CDR1 MDHEN and CDR2 SYDVKM. The CDR3 reads CASSSRDVSTMRQFF. In DNA form, the CDR3 reads TGTGCCAGCAGTTCCCGGGACGTTAGTACAATGAGGCAGTTCTTC.

The chain recombines TRBV14 with TRBJ1-1; 7 positions match TRBD1. Germline V gene data show CDR1 as SGHDN and CDR2 as FVKESK. The CDR3 spans 15 residues. Trimming at V came to 0 bases and at J to 7 bases, leaving 8 bases not matched to a gene. Here the CDR3 DNA reads TGTGCCAGCAGCCAAGAGAACAGGGGATGGGATGAAGCTTTCTTT. The encoded protein is CASSQENRGWDEAFF.

This clone appeared a few times. V usage is TRBV28 and J usage is TRBJ1-5; no clear D. This CDR3 has 16 amino acids. Germline loops: CDR1 MDHEN, CDR2 SYDVKM. The germline V and J ends were trimmed by 6 bases and 2 bases, with 17 bases remaining between them. CDR3 sequence (DNA): TGTGCCAGCAGCCTTTTTATCCCAGCGGGCAATCAGCCCCAGCATTTT. It is translated as CASSLFIPAGNQPQHF.

This clone was detected once. The V call is TRBV29-1, the J call TRBJ1-2; weak D call: TRBD1 (6 bases). The length of the CDR3 is 13 residues. Per germline, CDR1 SQVTM and CDR2 ANQGSEA. The V and J ends lost 5 bases and 6 bases respectively, with 16 bases between them. CDR3 nucleotide sequence: TGCAGCGTTACAGACCGCGAGGGGGATGGCTACACCTTC. Protein sequence: CSVTDREGDGYTF.

The chain links TRBV7-8 to TRBJ1-5; 9 positions match TRBD1. CDR1 SGHVS and CDR2 FQNEAQ come from the germline V gene. The CDR3 contains 19 residues. V trimming: 1 base; J trimming: 2 bases; junction bases outside the gene matches: 12. In nucleotides, the CDR3 is TGTGCCAGCAGCTTAGGGGGCGGGACAGGGTCCATACGCAATCAGCCCCAGCATTTT. Encoded protein: CASSLGGGTGSIRNQPQHF.

The chain recombines TRBV5-1 with TRBJ2-3; D is perhaps TRBD2 (6 bases). The CDR3 totals 15 residues. Trimming cost V 4 bases and J 4 bases, with 16 bases left between them. CDR1 and CDR2 (germline): SGHRS, YFSETQ. The CDR3 DNA follows: TGCGCCAGCAGCCCCCAGGGAGGAAGATCAGATACGCAGTATTTT. Its translation is CASSPQGGRSDTQYF.

V gene TRBV2 combines with J gene TRBJ2-7; 14 bases are a match to TRBD2. The V gene end was trimmed by 7 bases and the J gene end by 5 bases; junction bases not matched to a gene: 7. This CDR3 comprises 15 residues. From germline, CDR1 is SNHLY and CDR2 FYNNEI. CDR3: CASMTSGRVRDEQYF. DNA of the CDR3: TGTGCCAGCATGACTAGCGGGAGGGTAAGGGACGAGCAGTACTTC.

This clone was picked up one time. The V gene is TRBV6-6, the J gene TRBJ2-5, with 10 bases aligning to TRBD2. The J call is doubtful: the DNA matches TRBJ2-7 better. The CDR3 is made up of 14 amino acids. Germline CDR1 MNHNY, CDR2 SVGAGI (reference sequence). DNA for the CDR3: TGTGCCAGCAAATCTAGCGGGAGCGAATACGAGCAGTACTTC. Translation: CASKSSGSEYEQYF.

This clone has only one observation. The chain employs TRBV11-2 and TRBJ1-5, with D unresolved. The V gene's germline CDR1 is SGHAT and CDR2 FQNNGV. V was clipped by 0 bases and J by 5 bases, with 5 bases between them. The CDR3 is made up of 13 amino acids. CDR3 loop: CASSLERDQPQHF. CDR3 in DNA: TGTGCCAGCAGCTTAGAAAGGGATCAGCCCCAGCATTTT.

The CDR3 coding sequence is TGCGCCAGCAGCCCCACGGGGTACAGGGCACAAACCGGGGAGCTGTTTTTT. Translation gives CASSPTGYRAQTGELFF. The rearrangement uses TRBV4-1 and TRBJ2-2; weak D call: TRBD1 (6 bases). The CDR3 contains 17 residues. The V gene's germline CDR1 is MGHRA and CDR2 YSYEKL. V shed 4 bases and J shed 5 bases, with 20 bases lying between them.

The chain is built from TRBV29-1 and TRBJ1-1, with a possible D match to TRBD1 (5 bases). Trimming left V 4 bases short and J 6 bases short, with 12 bases between. Germline V gene data show CDR1 as SQVTM and CDR2 as ANQGSEA. There are 12 residues in the CDR3. CDR3 DNA sequence: TGCAGCGTTGGTCGGGGGAGTCCTGAAGCTTTCTTT. It specifies CSVGRGSPEAFF.

The CDR3 DNA reads TGTGCCAGCAGTTTCAACTCCAATGAGCAGTTCTTC. Protein product: CASSFNSNEQFF. The genes are TRBV11-1 and TRBJ2-1; D is uncertain. The CDR3 is 12 residues long. Germline V CDR1 and CDR2: SGHAT, FQDESV (reference sequence). The V gene lost 6 bases and the J gene lost 6 bases, with 9 bases spanning the gap.